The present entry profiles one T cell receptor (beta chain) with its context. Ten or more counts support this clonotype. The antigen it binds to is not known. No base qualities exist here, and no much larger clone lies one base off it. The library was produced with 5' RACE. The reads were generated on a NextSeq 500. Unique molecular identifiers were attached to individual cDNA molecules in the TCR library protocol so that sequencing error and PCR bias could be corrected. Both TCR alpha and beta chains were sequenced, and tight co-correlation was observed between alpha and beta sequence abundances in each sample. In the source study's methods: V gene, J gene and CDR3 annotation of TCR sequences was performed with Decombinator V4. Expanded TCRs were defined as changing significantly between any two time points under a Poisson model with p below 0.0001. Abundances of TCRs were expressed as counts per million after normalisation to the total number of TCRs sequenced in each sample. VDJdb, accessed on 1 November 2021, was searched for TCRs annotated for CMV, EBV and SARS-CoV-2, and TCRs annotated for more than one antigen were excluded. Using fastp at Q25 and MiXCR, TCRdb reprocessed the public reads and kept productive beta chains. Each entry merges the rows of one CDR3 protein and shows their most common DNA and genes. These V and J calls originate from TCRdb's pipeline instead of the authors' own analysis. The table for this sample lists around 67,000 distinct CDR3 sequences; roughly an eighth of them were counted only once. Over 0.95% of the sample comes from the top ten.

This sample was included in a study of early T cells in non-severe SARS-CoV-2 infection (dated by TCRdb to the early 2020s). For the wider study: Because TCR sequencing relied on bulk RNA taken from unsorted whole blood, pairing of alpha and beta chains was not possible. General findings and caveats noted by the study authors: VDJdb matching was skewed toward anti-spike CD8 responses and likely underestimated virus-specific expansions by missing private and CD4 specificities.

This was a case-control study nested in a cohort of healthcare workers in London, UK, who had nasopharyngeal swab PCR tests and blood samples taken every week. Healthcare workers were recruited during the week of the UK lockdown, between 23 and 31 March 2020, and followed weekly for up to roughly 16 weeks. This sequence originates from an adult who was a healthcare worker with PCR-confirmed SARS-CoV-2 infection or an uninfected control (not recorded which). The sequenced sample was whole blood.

CDR3 sequence: CSANGPGQALHF. The DNA sequence is as follows: TGCAGTGCTAACGGACCGGGACAGGCCCTCCACTTT. The rearranged chain carries TRBV20-1 and TRBJ1-6, with 8 middle bases fitting TRBD1. The germline V gene (reference sequence) specifies DFQATT as CDR1 and SNEGSKA as CDR2. Its CDR3 holds 12 amino acids, cysteine through phenylalanine. The entry retains the CDR3 DNA only, 36 bases that are in frame from base 1. Here V drops 4 bases and J drops 14 bases, and the junction holds 7 bases not matched to any gene.